In its sample, the clone carrying this TCR beta chain was seen a few times. Its antigen remains unidentified. Trimming took off 2 bases at V and 7 bases at J, with 12 bases between the two ends. Looked up from germline, CDR1 is SNHLY and CDR2 is FYNNEI. The CDR3 spans 14 residues. The source of the sample is a study of CD8 T cells in ankylosing spondylitis. Overall study results and limits: Matched ankylosing spondylitis synovial fluid reportedly contained a significantly enriched population of disease-linked clones. Seemingly characteristic of ankylosing spondylitis blood was a TCR beta motif consisting of about 8 highly homologous variants.

TCRdb used MiXCR to reprocess the 5' RACE reads, holding one entry per CDR3 protein. The data show around 150,000 distinct CDR3 sequences, more than 40% seen once. This receptor was obtained from a male donor with ankylosing spondylitis. The chain links TRBV2 to TRBJ2-1, with D perhaps assigned TRBD1 or TRBD2 (6 bases each). Sequences were obtained from synovial fluid, either unsorted or a sorted T cell fraction (not recorded which). Written as DNA, the CDR3 is TGTGCCAGCAGTGAATGGGGGGCATGGAATGAGCAGTTCTTC. Translating gives CASSEWGAWNEQFF. Full variable domain (outside the CDR3, taken from reference TRBV2 and TRBJ2-1): EPEVTQTPSHQVTQMGQEVILRCVPISNHLYFYWYRQILGQKVEFLVSFYNNEISEKSEIFDDQFSVERPDGSNFTLKIRSTKLEDSAMYFCASSEWGAWNEQFFGPGTRLTVL.